What follows describes a single T cell receptor beta chain. Its specificity is unknown. Germline V gene lookup returns CDR1 SQVTM and CDR2 ANQGSEA. CDR3 size: 13 residues. V shed 6 bases and J shed 0 bases, with 9 bases lying between them. Naive-designated CD8 cells lacked CD45RO, were positively enriched for CCR7, and omitted terminally differentiated effector memory CD45RA+ cells. This sample was included in a study of shared clonotypes between healthy human individuals. Overall study: A donor's plate count was three for CD4 naive and three for CD4 memory; CD8 naive had two and CD8 memory one.

Whole-study results and caveats: Although depth was large, rarefaction showed that sequencing of the sorted subsets was incomplete.

The assay was carried out at the deep level. This table comes from immunoSEQ multiplex PCR, and its TCRdb copy is limited to in-frame clones, with some not included. The sample consists of more than 600,000 clones, around 92% of them appearing once. The sample was naive CD8+ T cells sorted from blood. The sequence was obtained from a man under 40 in good health. The rearrangement links TRBV29-1 to TRBJ1-5; D remains ambiguous. The DNA of the CDR3 is TGCAGCGTCGAGGAGTATAGCAATCAGCCCCAGCATTTT. Protein product: CSVEEYSNQPQHF.